One sample yielded the 26 T cell receptor beta chains listed below, sequenced in a study of OX40 agonist ivuxolimab in advanced cancers. Libraries were prepared by immunoSEQ multiplex PCR; TCRdb keeps only in-frame clonotypes and omits some of them. The table shows 90,000 to 150,000 clones, with 80% to 90% occurring only once. Specimen: CD4+ or CD8+ T cells sorted from blood, collected in a trial of the OX40 agonist ivuxolimab. These receptors were obtained from an adult with an advanced solid tumor such as melanoma, head and neck, liver or kidney cancer.

This chain's CDR3 is CASSIHWQGNQPQHF. The CDR3 DNA reads TGTGCCAGTAGTATTCATTGGCAGGGTAACCAGCCCCAGCATTTT. V gene TRBV19 combines with J gene TRBJ1-5; D is perhaps TRBD1 (5 bases). Germline V gives CDR1 LNHDA, CDR2 SQIVND (reference sequence). Deletions cut 3 bases from V and 7 bases from J, with 16 bases between. The CDR3 covers 15 residues.

In this sample, this clone turned up once. The chain links TRBV6-5 to TRBJ1-1; D is undetermined. This CDR3 contains 13 residues. V was shortened by 7 bases and J by 5 bases, with 14 bases between the two germline ends. In germline, CDR1 is MNHEY, CDR2 SVGAGI. Here the CDR3 reads CASTLSGKTEAFF. CDR3 coding DNA: TGTGCCAGCACTTTATCGGGAAAGACTGAAGCTTTCTTT.

CDR3 DNA: TGTGCCAGCAGCGTGGGGGACAGGGGTACACCCCTCCACTTT. This sequence encodes CASSVGDRGTPLHF. The V call is TRBV9, the J call TRBJ1-6; 10 bases are shared with TRBD1. The length of the CDR3 is 14 residues. V was clipped by 2 bases and J by 11 bases; unmatched bases: 4. Germline V lookup: CDR1 SGDLS, CDR2 YYNGEE.

The chain recombines TRBV28 with TRBJ2-3; TRBD2 aligns across 11 bases. V was clipped by 2 bases and J by 4 bases; unmatched bases: 8. The CDR3 has 17 amino acids. CDR1 and CDR2 from the germline V gene are MDHEN and SYDVKM. CDR3 residues: CASSLGLAGGFADTQYF. The DNA for the CDR3 is TGTGCCAGCAGTTTAGGGTTAGCGGGGGGGTTCGCAGATACGCAGTATTTT.

The chain couples TRBV5-1 to TRBJ2-7; D tentatively reads TRBD1 or TRBD2 (7 bases each). CDR3 length: 15 residues. Germline V CDR1 and CDR2: SGHRS, YFSETQ. V lost 1 base, J lost 3 bases, and 14 bases lay in between. CDR3 in DNA: TGCGCCAGCAGCTTGATGCAGGGGGGGAACTACGAGCAGTACTTC. Protein product: CASSLMQGGNYEQYF.

This chain joins TRBV7-9 and TRBJ2-3; maybe TRBD2 (5 bases). CDR3 length: 15 residues. Germline lookup yields CDR1 SEHNR and CDR2 FQNEAQ (reference sequence). V lost 5 bases to trimming and J lost 5 bases, with 17 bases between them. The CDR3 DNA follows: TGTGCCAGCAGCATAAAGTTCACCGAGGGAGATACGCAGTATTTT. Its protein is CASSIKFTEGDTQYF.

V usage is TRBV15 and J usage is TRBJ2-5; 7 bases line up with TRBD2. Germline V lookup: CDR1 LNHNV, CDR2 YYDKDF (reference sequence). The CDR3 length is 16 residues. Losses at the gene ends were 3 bases for V and 5 bases for J; bases not matched to a gene: 12. CDR3 amino acids: CATSSAGVPLGETQYF. The CDR3 nucleotides are TGTGCCACCAGCAGCGCGGGGGTCCCCCTGGGGGAGACCCAGTACTTC.

V usage is TRBV6-1 and J usage is TRBJ2-7; 8 bases fit TRBD1. J was trimmed by 4 bases and V by 7 bases; bases with no gene match: 6. Germline CDR1 MNHNS, CDR2 SASEGT. CDR3 length: 13 residues. The CDR3 nucleotides read TGTGCCAGCATCAAAGGACAGGGTTACGAGCAGTACTTC. It yields the protein CASIKGQGYEQYF.

The chain couples TRBV15 to TRBJ1-2, with a possible D match to TRBD1 (5 bases). Looked up from germline, CDR1 is LNHNV and CDR2 is YYDKDF (reference sequence). The V end was cut by 8 bases, the J end by 8 bases, with 15 bases between. CDR3 size: 12 residues. CDR3 loop: CATARQGYGYTF. The CDR3 nucleotides read TGTGCCACCGCCCGGCAGGGCTACGGCTACACCTTC.

The J gene is TRBJ2-7, the V gene TRBV7-9; D not resolved. V lost 6 bases to trimming and J lost 0 bases, with 12 bases between them. From germline, CDR1 is SEHNR and CDR2 FQNEAQ (reference sequence). This CDR3 is built from 14 residues. CDR3 nucleotides: TGTGCCAGCAGTCGCGCTGCTAGCTCCTACGAGCAGTACTTC. It encodes CASSRAASSYEQYF.

This clone appeared a single time. The chain recombines TRBV10-3 with TRBJ2-6, with 8 bases aligning to TRBD1. The CDR3 covers 17 residues. Trimming at V came to 8 bases and at J to 4 bases, leaving 13 bases not matched to a gene. Germline V CDR1 and CDR2: ENHRY, SYGVKD. DNA of the CDR3: TGTGCCATCCGCCCGGGACAGGATTACTCCGGGGCCAACGTCCTGACTTTC. Protein: CAIRPGQDYSGANVLTF.

The V and J genes are TRBV6-6 and TRBJ1-3; 7 nucleotides align to TRBD1. The CDR3 covers 16 residues. With V trimmed by 7 bases and J by 3 bases, 12 bases remained unmatched. CDR1 and CDR2 from the germline V gene are MNHNY and SVGAGI (reference sequence). CDR3: CASITGPGQSGNTIYF. In DNA, the CDR3 is TGTGCCAGCATCACCGGTCCGGGACAGAGTGGAAACACCATATATTTT.

The table lists this clone with a count of one. The genes are TRBV6-4 and TRBJ1-2; TRBD1 matches at 9 bases. CDR1 MRHNA and CDR2 SNTAGT come from the germline V gene. There are 14 residues in the CDR3. V lost 7 bases to trimming and J lost 8 bases; unmatched junction nucleotides: 11. DNA for the CDR3: TGTGCCAGCACGTCCGGGACAGGGATTCGGGGCTACACCTTC. Its translation is CASTSGTGIRGYTF.

This clone occurred a few times. The chain has TRBV18 and TRBJ2-7; 8 positions match TRBD1. Germline assignment: CDR1 KGHSH and CDR2 LQKENI. Trimming removed 3 bases from V and 6 bases from J; junction bases left unmatched: 1. The CDR3 consists of 12 residues. The chain's CDR3 is CASSPDRGEQYF. In DNA form, the CDR3 reads TGTGCCAGCTCACCTGACAGGGGCGAGCAGTACTTC. Full variable domain (rest looked up from reference TRBV18 and TRBJ2-7): NAGVMQNPRHLVRRRGQEARLRCSPMKGHSHVYWYRQLPEEGLKFMVYLQKENIIDESGMPKERFSAEFPKEGPSILRIQQVVRGDSAAYFCASSPDRGEQYFGPGTRLTVT.

In its sample, this clone was seen once. The V gene is TRBV10-1, the J gene TRBJ1-1; D may be TRBD1 (5 bases). The ends were cut back, 4 bases at V and 0 bases at J, with 9 bases in the middle. The CDR3 has 14 residues. From germline, CDR1 is WNHNN and CDR2 SYGVQD (reference sequence). The CDR3: CASSGGRVNTEAFF. For the CDR3, the DNA is TGCGCCAGCAGTGGTGGCAGGGTGAACACTGAAGCTTTCTTT.

The chain links TRBV7-2 to TRBJ2-7; 10 bases agree with TRBD1. CDR1 SGHTA and CDR2 FQGNSA come from the germline V gene. The CDR3 covers 12 residues. Trimming cost V 6 bases and J 4 bases; bases outside gene matches: 0. The CDR3 protein is CASRDRGYEQYF. In DNA, the CDR3 is TGTGCCAGCAGGGACAGGGGGTACGAGCAGTACTTC.

This clone was counted a few times. CDR3 in DNA: TGTGCCAGCAGCCCAGGACAGGGGAGCTACACCTTC. Protein: CASSPGQGSYTF. The gene calls are TRBV7-8 and TRBJ1-2; TRBD1 agrees at 9 bases. J gave up 9 bases and V 5 bases, and 4 bases lay outside the gene matches. CDR1 SGHVS and CDR2 FQNEAQ come from the germline V gene. The length of the CDR3 is 12 residues.

Only one count was recorded for this clone. This chain connects TRBV5-1 to TRBJ1-2; D remains ambiguous. The CDR3 covers 15 residues. Germline lookup yields CDR1 SGHRS and CDR2 YFSETQ. Trimming removed 0 bases from V and 0 bases from J, with 9 bases in between. The DNA for the CDR3 is TGCGCCAGCAGCTTGGCGTTAGCTTCTAACTATGGCTACACCTTC. Residues: CASSLALASNYGYTF.

The chain carries TRBV27 and TRBJ1-2; 10 positions match TRBD1. The CDR3 extends over 15 amino acids. Germline V CDR1 and CDR2: MNHEY, SMNVEV (reference sequence). With V trimmed by 5 bases and J by 6 bases, 9 bases remained unmatched. The CDR3 reads CASSLTGTGVDGYTF. The DNA of the CDR3 is TGTGCCAGCAGTCTCACGGGGACAGGGGTCGATGGCTACACCTTC.

V gene TRBV19 combines with J gene TRBJ2-7, with 8 bases lining up with TRBD1. Germline values: CDR1 LNHDA, CDR2 SQIVND (reference sequence). This CDR3 comprises 14 residues. Trimming took 6 bases from V and 6 from J; bases not matched to a gene: 10. The DNA for the CDR3 is TGTGCCAGTAGCGGTGGGACAGGCCGGGGCGAGCAGTACTTC. This codes for CASSGGTGRGEQYF.

V and J are TRBV7-2 and TRBJ2-5, with a tentative D call TRBD2 (6 bases). Germline values: CDR1 SGHTA, CDR2 FQGNSA. Deletions cut 5 bases from V and 5 bases from J, with 21 bases between. The CDR3 is made up of 16 amino acids. The CDR3 spells CASSPGPGLRWETQYF. CDR3 coding DNA: TGTGCCAGCAGCCCCGGACCGGGACTTCGTTGGGAGACCCAGTACTTC.

The rearrangement joins TRBV19 to TRBJ2-3; D is ambiguous. With 3 bases removed from V and 2 bases from J, the gap between germline ends came to 3 bases. This CDR3 spans 12 amino acids. Germline V gene data show CDR1 as LNHDA and CDR2 as SQIVND (reference sequence). The CDR3, as DNA: TGTGCCAGTAGTATCGCCACAGATACGCAGTATTTT. This encodes CASSIATDTQYF.

The V gene is TRBV30, the J gene TRBJ1-1, with D unresolved. Germline CDR1 and CDR2: GTSNPN and SVGIG (reference sequence). Trimming removed 2 bases at V and 6 bases at J, with 13 bases between. The length of the CDR3 is 13 residues. CDR3 DNA sequence: TGTGCCTGGAGTCCCAACCAAGTCCCTGAAGCTTTCTTT. Amino acid sequence: CAWSPNQVPEAFF.

The chain is built from TRBV7-2 and TRBJ2-3; D assignment may be TRBD1 or TRBD2 (6 bases each). Trimming removed 5 bases from V and 3 bases from J, with 15 bases in between. The CDR3 extends over 15 amino acids. Germline CDR1 is SGHTA and CDR2 is FQGNSA. The CDR3 DNA reads as TGTGCCAGCAGCCTATCGGGGGCAGGGACAGATACGCAGTATTTT. Amino acids: CASSLSGAGTDTQYF.

The chain uses TRBV19 and TRBJ1-6, with TRBD1 identical over 10 bases. CDR1 LNHDA and CDR2 SQIVND come from the germline V gene (reference sequence). V lost 5 bases to trimming and J lost 9 bases; unmatched junction nucleotides: 10. The CDR3 is made up of 16 amino acids. In DNA, the CDR3 is TGTGCCAGTAGTCTCTCTCGACAGGGGGCGGGTTCACCCCTCCACTTT. Protein sequence: CASSLSRQGAGSPLHF.

CDR3 sequence reads: CASSLQGYEQYF. The CDR3 DNA reads TGTGCCAGCAGCTTACAGGGCTACGAGCAGTACTTC. The chain couples TRBV7-2 to TRBJ2-7, with D perhaps matching TRBD1 (5 bases). Trimming cost V 2 bases and J 3 bases, with 5 bases left between them. Germline V gene data show CDR1 as SGHTA and CDR2 as FQGNSA. This CDR3 has 12 residues.